Below are 9 T cell receptor beta chains sequenced from a single sample in a study of preoperative IRX-2 immunotherapy in early breast cancer. Sample treatment: preoperative locoregional IRX-2 cytokine immunotherapy. The data were produced by immunoSEQ multiplex PCR, yet TCRdb's version contains in-frame clones alone and is incomplete. Seen here are approximately 98,000 clones, approximately 90% observed once, and the top ten hold roughly 2%. The source was tumor tissue, collected after IRX-2 immunotherapy. Every receptor here comes from a human donor with breast cancer.

J is TRBJ2-7 and V is TRBV10-1; D is possibly TRBD1 (5 bases). Trimming shortened V by 3 bases and J by 6 bases, and 6 bases separated the two germline ends. Germline V gene lookup returns CDR1 WNHNN and CDR2 SYGVQD (reference sequence). The CDR3 covers 11 residues. CDR3 sequence reads: CASSEGVEQYF. CDR3 bases: TGCGCCAGCAGTGAAGGGGTCGAGCAGTACTTC.

The chain recombines TRBV19 with TRBJ1-3, with no clear D. V was clipped by 7 bases and J by 5 bases, with 15 bases between them. Germline assignment: CDR1 LNHDA and CDR2 SQIVND (reference sequence). The CDR3 is 14 residues long. The CDR3 sequence is CASTDRGIRNTIYF. The DNA for the CDR3 is TGTGCCAGTACCGATCGAGGAATCCGAAACACCATATATTTT.

This clone has only a few counts. V and J are TRBV11-3 and TRBJ1-2; the D is unclear. V lost 5 bases to trimming and J lost 3 bases, with 13 bases between them. The germline gives CDR1 SGHNT, CDR2 YENEEA. The CDR3 totals 14 residues. CDR3 protein: CASSPHQMYYGYTF. The DNA for the CDR3 is TGTGCCAGCAGCCCTCACCAGATGTACTATGGCTACACCTTC.

V and J are TRBV28 and TRBJ2-1; the match to TRBD2 covers 10 bases. This CDR3 region has 15 residues. The germline V gene encodes CDR1 MDHEN and CDR2 SYDVKM. After removal of 4 bases from V and 3 bases from J, the junction contained 3 bases not matched to a gene. For the CDR3, the DNA is TGTGCCAGCAGTTCCAGCGGGAGGGACTACAATGAGCAGTTCTTC. It encodes CASSSSGRDYNEQFF.

The CDR3 DNA is TGTGCCAGCAGCCGGACTAGCGGGACAGAGACCCAGTACTTC. Its translation is CASSRTSGTETQYF. This chain links TRBV6-8 with TRBJ2-5, with TRBD2 matching 12 bases. V was pared by 6 bases and J by 4 bases, with 3 bases of the junction left unmatched. Germline V CDR1 and CDR2: MNHGY, SAAAGT. The CDR3 sequence is 14 residues long.

This chain uses TRBV6-4 with TRBJ1-5; 8 bases match TRBD1. The CDR3 runs to 15 residues. Trimming took 6 bases from V and 4 from J; bases not matched to a gene: 8. Germline lookup yields CDR1 MRHNA and CDR2 SNTAGT. This CDR3 reads CASSGGTGYNQPQHF. The CDR3 nucleotides are TGTGCCAGCAGCGGCGGGACAGGCTATAATCAGCCCCAGCATTTT.

The rearrangement joins TRBV6-8 to TRBJ1-2; 9 bases agree with TRBD1. V was pared by 5 bases and J by 5 bases, with 12 bases of the junction left unmatched. Germline V gene lookup returns CDR1 MNHGY and CDR2 SAAAGT. The CDR3 runs to 16 residues. CDR3 protein: CASSDPGDREGYGYTF. The CDR3 region has the DNA TGTGCCAGCAGTGACCCCGGGGACAGGGAGGGGTATGGCTACACCTTC.

This clone appeared a few times. The chain couples TRBV11-3 to TRBJ2-7; the match to TRBD1 covers 9 bases. The CDR3 is 14 amino acids. V was clipped by 3 bases and J by 3 bases; unmatched bases: 3. Germline V gene lookup returns CDR1 SGHNT and CDR2 YENEEA. The CDR3 DNA follows: TGTGCCAGCAGCTTCGGGACAGGGAGCTACGAGCAGTACTTC. It specifies CASSFGTGSYEQYF.

This clone was seen only a few times. The V call is TRBV11-3, the J call TRBJ1-1; D is unclear. Germline lookup yields CDR1 SGHNT and CDR2 YENEEA. The V gene lost 6 bases and the J gene lost 0 bases, with 14 bases spanning the gap. This CDR3 comprises 15 residues. The DNA for the CDR3 is TGTGCCAGCAGAAACACAATGATCATGAACACTGAAGCTTTCTTT. Translated, it gives CASRNTMIMNTEAFF.